Below are 20 T cell receptor beta chains sequenced from a single sample in a study of shared clonotypes between healthy human individuals. Measured with immunoSEQ multiplex PCR; TCRdb has only the in-frame clones, and not every one. The sample lists 1,500,000 or so clones; 98% were seen once. Sequencing was performed on naive CD4+ T cells sorted from blood. Indicated subset: CD45RA+ positively selected. The origin of the receptors is a man aged 25 to 45 in good health.

The chain combines TRBV27 with TRBJ1-5, with TRBD1 as a possible D gene (5 bases). The CDR3 covers 15 residues. CDR1 and CDR2 (germline): MNHEY, SMNVEV (reference sequence). V was cut by 8 bases and J by 0 bases, with 14 bases left in between. CDR3 sequence: CASGGRTASNQPQHF. The CDR3 DNA reads as TGTGCCAGCGGGGGAAGGACGGCTAGCAATCAGCCCCAGCATTTT.

V is TRBV30 and J is TRBJ2-2, with 7 bases that match TRBD1. Trimming removed 3 bases from V and 3 bases from J; junction bases left unmatched: 7. From germline, CDR1 is GTSNPN and CDR2 SVGIG (reference sequence). This CDR3 comprises 15 residues. The CDR3 loop is CAWRLRGTYTGELFF. The CDR3 bases are TGTGCCTGGAGGCTCAGGGGGACATACACCGGGGAGCTGTTTTTT.

The chain couples TRBV5-8 to TRBJ2-3; D remains unclear. This CDR3 region has 12 residues. Looked up from germline, CDR1 is SGHTS and CDR2 is YDEGEE. Trimming took off 4 bases at V and 6 bases at J, with 9 bases between the two ends. The CDR3 region is CASSPLGDTQYF. The CDR3 coding sequence is TGTGCCAGCAGCCCACTGGGGGATACGCAGTATTTT.

Regarding this clone: Other DNA sequences within the sample encode an identical CDR3. CDR3 sequence reads: CASSLTGDSNQPQHF. DNA of the CDR3: TGCGCCAGCAGCTTAACAGGGGATAGCAATCAGCCCCAGCATTTT. The rearrangement uses TRBV5-1 and TRBJ1-5, with 7 bases lining up with TRBD1. The J segment lost 0 bases and the V segment lost 2 bases, leaving 2 bases of the junction unmatched. Germline CDR1 reads SGHRS; CDR2 reads YFSETQ. This CDR3 spans 15 amino acids.

This clone was counted a single time. The rearrangement links TRBV9 to TRBJ2-2, with 8 nucleotides matching TRBD2. The J segment lost 4 bases and the V segment lost 0 bases, leaving 8 bases of the junction unmatched. Germline V gene lookup returns CDR1 SGDLS and CDR2 YYNGEE. The CDR3 totals 17 residues. The CDR3 DNA is TGTGCCAGCAGCGTAGTCCCGGGACTAGGGGCCACCGGGGAGCTGTTTTTT. Amino acids: CASSVVPGLGATGELFF.

The CDR3 coding sequence is TGTGCCAGCAGCCCGAGGACAGCGACTGGAAACACCATATATTTT. The encoded protein is CASSPRTATGNTIYF. This chain connects TRBV13 to TRBJ1-3; TRBD1 might be the D (6 bases). Germline CDR1 and CDR2: PRHDT and FYEKMQ (reference sequence). The V gene lost 5 bases and the J gene lost 2 bases, with 13 bases spanning the gap. The CDR3 totals 15 residues.

The V gene is TRBV11-2, the J gene TRBJ2-2; 7 bases map to TRBD2. The CDR3 contains 16 residues. Trimming cost V 2 bases and J 2 bases; bases outside gene matches: 5. The germline gives CDR1 SGHAT, CDR2 FQNNGV. CDR3 DNA: TGTGCCAGCAGCTTATGGGCTAGCGGTAACACCGGGGAGCTGTTTTTT. Translation gives CASSLWASGNTGELFF. Filled out from reference TRBV11-2 and TRBJ2-2, the complete variable domain reads EAGVAQSPRYKIIEKRQSVAFWCNPISGHATLYWYQQILGQGPKLLIQFQNNGVVDDSQLPKDRFSAERLKGVDSTLKIQPAKLEDSAVYLCASSLWASGNTGELFFGEGSRLTVL.

The chain joins TRBV27 to TRBJ1-3; 8 nucleotides match TRBD1. Germline V gene sequence: CDR1 MNHEY, CDR2 SMNVEV (reference sequence). This CDR3 is built from 14 residues. V trimming: 4 bases; J trimming: 8 bases; junction bases outside the gene matches: 7. CDR3: CASSSGQVPDTIYF. CDR3 in DNA: TGTGCCAGCAGTTCGGGACAGGTTCCGGACACCATATATTTT.

V is TRBV12-2 and J is TRBJ2-5. TRBV12-2 is labeled a pseudogene. The CDR3 consists of 12 residues. The DNA of the CDR3 is TGTGCAAGTCGCTTAGCGGGGAAGACCCAGTACTTC. Translating gives CASRLAGKTQYF.

V and J are TRBV5-4 and TRBJ2-7, with TRBD2 identical over 10 bases. J gave up 5 bases and V 4 bases, and 9 bases lay outside the gene matches. Germline V CDR1 and CDR2: SGHNT, YYREEE (reference sequence). The CDR3 is 15 amino acids. For the CDR3, the DNA is TGTGCCAGCAGCCGGGCTGGGACTAGCGTCAACGAGCAGTACTTC. It yields the protein CASSRAGTSVNEQYF.

CDR3 sequence reads: CAISDNRGRGQGTDTQYF. The DNA of the CDR3 is TGTGCCATCAGTGACAACAGGGGGCGCGGTCAGGGAACAGATACGCAGTATTTT. The rearrangement links TRBV10-3 to TRBJ2-3, with 9 bases lining up with TRBD1. The germline CDR1 and CDR2 sequences are ENHRY and SYGVKD. CDR3 size: 18 residues. Trimming took 3 bases from V and 3 from J; bases not matched to a gene: 13.

The J gene is TRBJ2-7, the V gene TRBV29-1, with D possibly TRBD2 on 5 matching bases. Germline CDR1 is SQVTM and CDR2 is ANQGSEA. The CDR3 consists of 12 residues. The V end was cut by 6 bases, the J end by 4 bases, with 13 bases between. This CDR3 reads CSVDGKGYEQYF. CDR3 bases: TGCAGCGTCGACGGGAAAGGGTACGAGCAGTACTTC.

The rearrangement joins TRBV14 to TRBJ2-5; 8 nucleotides align to TRBD2. The germline V gene encodes CDR1 SGHDN and CDR2 FVKESK. The junction had 12 bases not matched to a gene; V was cut back by 3 bases and J by 3 bases. The CDR3 contains 17 residues. The CDR3 here is CASSHPAGAGLKETQYF. CDR3 bases: TGTGCCAGCAGCCACCCAGCGGGGGCAGGGCTAAAAGAGACCCAGTACTTC.

The chain links TRBV11-2 to TRBJ2-5; 10 bases are shared with TRBD2. Germline CDR1 is SGHAT and CDR2 is FQNNGV. The CDR3 is made up of 16 amino acids. V dropped 5 bases and J dropped 1; count of bases not matched to a gene: 7. The CDR3 spells CASSRGLAQSQETQYF. The CDR3 nucleotides are TGTGCCAGCAGCCGGGGACTAGCGCAAAGCCAAGAGACCCAGTACTTC. Supplemented by reference TRBV11-2 and TRBJ2-5, the full variable domain reads EAGVAQSPRYKIIEKRQSVAFWCNPISGHATLYWYQQILGQGPKLLIQFQNNGVVDDSQLPKDRFSAERLKGVDSTLKIQPAKLEDSAVYLCASSRGLAQSQETQYFGPGTRLLVL.

The chain links TRBV5-1 to TRBJ2-7; 11 bases match TRBD2. V shed 4 bases and J 0 bases; nucleotides not matched to a gene: 3. The CDR3 extends over 15 amino acids. Germline CDR1 reads SGHRS; CDR2 reads YFSETQ. CDR3 sequence (DNA): TGCGCCAGCAGCGTCGGACTAGCGGGCTCCTACGAGCAGTACTTC. This sequence encodes CASSVGLAGSYEQYF.

The count of this clone is one. Distinct nucleotide sequences in the sample also encode this CDR3. The chain has TRBV7-2 and TRBJ2-7; D is unclear. The CDR3 is made up of 12 amino acids. The V end was cut by 2 bases, the J end by 2 bases, with 4 bases between. Germline lookup yields CDR1 SGHTA and CDR2 FQGNSA. Here the CDR3 DNA reads TGTGCCAGCAGCTTAACCCCCTACGAGCAGTACTTC. Protein sequence: CASSLTPYEQYF.

This clone is a singleton in its sample. The CDR3 DNA sequence: TGCGCCAGCAGCCAAGTGACAACCACCGGGGAGCTGTTTTTT. It encodes CASSQVTTTGELFF. The J gene is TRBJ2-2, the V gene TRBV4-3; D gene uncertain. The length of the CDR3 is 14 residues. V gave up 1 base and J gave up 4 bases, with 7 bases separating them. The germline CDR1 and CDR2 sequences are LGHNA and YSLEER.

This chain uses TRBV5-1 with TRBJ2-1; 10 bases map to TRBD2. V was clipped by 2 bases and J by 7 bases; unmatched bases: 6. CDR1 is SGHRS and CDR2 is YFSETQ in the germline V gene. This CDR3 has 15 residues. CDR3 nucleotide sequence: TGCGCCAGCAGCTTTTTTCAGACTAGCGGGAATGAGCAGTTCTTC. It translates to CASSFFQTSGNEQFF.

The chain is built from TRBV5-1 and TRBJ2-1; the D gene is possibly TRBD1 (6 bases). Trimming pared 0 bases from V and 0 bases from J, leaving 10 bases between. This CDR3 region has 16 residues. Germline V lookup: CDR1 SGHRS, CDR2 YFSETQ. The CDR3 spells CASSLARDNSYNEQFF. CDR3 DNA: TGCGCCAGCAGCTTGGCCCGGGACAACTCCTACAATGAGCAGTTCTTC.

V is TRBV11-2 and J is TRBJ2-2; the D gene is possibly TRBD2 (6 bases). The CDR3 is 14 residues long. Trimming removed 5 bases from V and 6 bases from J, with 13 bases in between. The V gene's germline CDR1 is SGHAT and CDR2 FQNNGV. The CDR3 loop reads CASSDRLDPGELFF. The CDR3 region has the DNA TGTGCCAGCAGCGACAGACTAGACCCCGGGGAGCTGTTTTTT.